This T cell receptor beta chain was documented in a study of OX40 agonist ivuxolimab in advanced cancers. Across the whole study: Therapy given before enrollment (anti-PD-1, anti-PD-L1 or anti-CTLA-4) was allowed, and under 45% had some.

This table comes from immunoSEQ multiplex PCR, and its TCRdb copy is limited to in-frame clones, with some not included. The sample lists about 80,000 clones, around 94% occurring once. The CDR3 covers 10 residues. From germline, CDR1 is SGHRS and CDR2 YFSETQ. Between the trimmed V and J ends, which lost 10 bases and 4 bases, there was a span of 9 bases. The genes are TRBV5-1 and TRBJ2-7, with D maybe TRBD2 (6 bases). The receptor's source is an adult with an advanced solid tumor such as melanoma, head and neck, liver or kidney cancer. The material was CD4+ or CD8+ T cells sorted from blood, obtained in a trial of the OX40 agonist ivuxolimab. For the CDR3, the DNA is TGCGCCGCTGCGGGGTACGAGCAGTACTTC. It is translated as CAAAGYEQYF.